The 21 T cell receptor beta chains below come from one sample, sequenced in a study of cytomegalovirus exposure and HLA in healthy donors. The PCR contained 60 Vbeta and 13 Jbeta primers. The data were produced by immunoSEQ multiplex PCR, yet TCRdb's version contains in-frame clones alone and is incomplete. This sample has 150,000 to 200,000 clones, with approximately 84% found just once. Material for sequencing was PBMCs. These receptors came from a woman in her thirties or forties in good health and CMV-seropositive.

The V gene is TRBV5-1, the J gene TRBJ1-2; tentatively, D is TRBD1 (6 bases). The CDR3 totals 15 residues. Germline CDR1 and CDR2: SGHRS and YFSETQ. With 4 bases removed from V and 4 bases from J, the gap between germline ends came to 17 bases. CDR3 sequence reads: CASSPSNRALYGYTF. CDR3 DNA: TGCGCCAGCAGCCCTAGCAACAGGGCACTCTATGGCTACACCTTC.

The V gene is TRBV7-3, the J gene TRBJ2-1; weak D call: TRBD1 (5 bases). CDR1 is SGHTA and CDR2 is FQGTGA in the germline V gene. V shed 3 bases and J shed 10 bases, with 10 bases lying between them. This CDR3 has 12 residues. CDR3 bases: TGTGCCAGCAGCTTTAACGCAGGGGAGCAGTTCTTC. It translates to CASSFNAGEQFF.

The V call is TRBV11-2, the J call TRBJ2-7; TRBD1 agrees at 9 bases. The CDR3 has 13 amino acids. The V segment lost 8 bases and the J segment 4 bases; nucleotides outside the gene matches: 6. Germline V gives CDR1 SGHAT, CDR2 FQNNGV. The CDR3: CASRGQGSYEQYF. CDR3 bases: TGTGCCAGCCGGGGACAGGGTAGTTACGAGCAGTACTTC.

Remarks on this clone: A junction end diverges from the germline sequence, so it may reflect a read error. The chain carries TRBV5-1 and TRBJ2-7; D is undetermined. The CDR3 extends over 14 amino acids. Germline V gene sequence: CDR1 SGHRS, CDR2 YFSETQ. CDR3 sequence reads: CASSLVASPYEQYF. Written as DNA, the CDR3 is TGTGCCAGCAGCTTGGTAGCCAGTCCCTACGAGCAGTACTTC.

This clone was seen a single time. The chain is built from TRBV11-1 and TRBJ2-5; D may be TRBD1 (5 bases). The CDR3 sequence is 15 residues long. CDR1 and CDR2 (germline): SGHAT, FQDESV (reference sequence). Trimming took off 0 bases at V and 4 bases at J, with 12 bases between the two ends. The CDR3 sequence is CASSLAVQGGETQYF. In nucleotides, the CDR3 is TGTGCCAGCAGCTTAGCGGTCCAGGGTGGAGAGACCCAGTACTTC.

The chain combines TRBV2 with TRBJ1-1, with 10 bases that match TRBD1. Germline CDR1 reads SNHLY; CDR2 reads FYNNEI. This CDR3 is built from 13 residues. Trimming cost V 4 bases and J 11 bases; bases outside gene matches: 7. DNA of the CDR3: TGTGCCAGCAGTGGCCGGGACAGGGGCTGGGCTTTCTTT. This sequence encodes CASSGRDRGWAFF.

This chain links TRBV19 with TRBJ1-4; D gene uncertain. The CDR3 covers 14 residues. CDR1 is LNHDA, CDR2 SQIVND, per germline (reference sequence). Deletions cut 8 bases from V and 1 base from J, with 11 bases between. The chain's CDR3 is CASSRERTNEKLFF. The CDR3 DNA follows: TGTGCCAGTTCCCGGGAGAGAACTAATGAAAAACTGTTTTTT.

As regards this clone: The sample carries other DNA sequences with the same CDR3. The chain has TRBV7-6 and TRBJ2-2; D uncertain. V was trimmed by 3 bases and J by 6 bases, leaving 11 bases between them. This CDR3 has 14 amino acids. The germline V gene encodes CDR1 SGHVS and CDR2 FNYEAQ. For the CDR3, the DNA is TGTGCCAGCAGCTTTAGACTTCTCTCCGGGGAGCTGTTTTTT. Translating it yields CASSFRLLSGELFF.

The gene calls are TRBV11-3 and TRBJ2-1, with D possibly matching TRBD1 (6 bases). Between the trimmed V and J ends, which lost 3 bases and 9 bases, there was a span of 18 bases. This CDR3 region has 15 residues. CDR1 is SGHNT, CDR2 YENEEA, per germline. In DNA, the CDR3 is TGTGCCAGCAGCTTGGGGCAGGGGCCAGGGAGTGAGCAGTTCTTC. It is translated as CASSLGQGPGSEQFF. The whole variable domain, filled in from reference TRBV11-3 and TRBJ2-1, reads EAGVVQSPRYKIIEKKQPVAFWCNPISGHNTLYWYLQNLGQGPELLIRYENEEAVDDSQLPKDRFSAERLKGVDSTLKIQPAELGDSAVYLCASSLGQGPGSEQFFGPGTRLTVL.

Note on this clone: A junction boundary mismatches the germline segment, possibly from a read error. The chain couples TRBV10-3 to TRBJ2-3, with TRBD1 as a possible D gene (6 bases). This CDR3 region has 14 residues. Germline V gives CDR1 ENHRY, CDR2 SYGVKD. The CDR3 nucleotides are TGTGCCAGCAGTGACCAGGGGCCGAGGGATACGCAGTATTTT. Protein product: CASSDQGPRDTQYF.

V gene TRBV5-6 combines with J gene TRBJ1-3; D remains ambiguous. V was trimmed by 5 bases and J by 0 bases, leaving 6 bases between them. Germline V gene sequence: CDR1 SGHDT, CDR2 YYEEEE. The CDR3 extends over 13 amino acids. CDR3 nucleotide sequence: TGTGCCAGCAGGTACAGCTCTGGAAACACCATATATTTT. Protein sequence: CASRYSSGNTIYF.

This clone has just one count. This chain joins TRBV21-1 and TRBJ2-7; the D call TRBD1 from the table was never checked on the DNA. TRBV21-1 is given as a pseudogene. The CDR3 has 13 amino acids. In DNA, the CDR3 is TGTGCCAGCAGCTCGGACAGGGGGGGCGAGCAGTACTTC. Translation gives CASSSDRGGEQYF.

The CDR3 region has the DNA TGTGCCAGCAGGCCCCGGGGGGCGGGAGACAATGAGCAGTTCTTC. Amino acid sequence: CASRPRGAGDNEQFF. V gene TRBV2 combines with J gene TRBJ2-1, with D tentatively TRBD2 (7 bases). The V end was cut by 6 bases, the J end by 5 bases, with 17 bases between. This CDR3 comprises 15 residues. Germline assignment: CDR1 SNHLY and CDR2 FYNNEI.

The chain carries TRBV5-8 and TRBJ2-5; possibly TRBD2 for D (5 bases). CDR1 is SGHTS, CDR2 YDEGEE, per germline. The CDR3 runs 15 residues. The germline V and J ends were trimmed by 0 bases and 5 bases, with 14 bases remaining between them. The CDR3 DNA reads TGTGCCAGCAGCTTGGGGGCTAGCTTAGAGGAGACCCAGTACTTC. It encodes CASSLGASLEETQYF.

This rearrangement joins TRBV15 to TRBJ1-5; maybe TRBD1 (6 bases). Trimming took 0 bases from V and 7 from J, leaving 13 bases between them. From germline, CDR1 is LNHNV and CDR2 YYDKDF (reference sequence). This CDR3 has 15 amino acids. CDR3: CATSRDRGRGQPQHF. The CDR3 coding sequence is TGTGCCACCAGCAGAGATCGAGGCAGGGGACAGCCCCAGCATTTT.

J is TRBJ2-7 and V is TRBV15; D uncertain. Trimming cost V 1 base and J 3 bases, with 4 bases left between them. The CDR3 runs 12 residues. CDR1 is LNHNV, CDR2 YYDKDF, per germline (reference sequence). The chain's CDR3 is CATSRAHYEQYF. The CDR3 bases are TGTGCCACCAGCAGAGCCCACTACGAGCAGTACTTC.

The V call is TRBV5-1, the J call TRBJ1-1; 11 bases align to TRBD1. The junction had 8 bases not matched to a gene; V was cut back by 4 bases and J by 6 bases. Germline CDR1 SGHRS, CDR2 YFSETQ. This CDR3 has 15 residues. In DNA, the CDR3 is TGCGCCAGCAGCACAGCCGGGACAGGGGGTTCTGAAGCTTTCTTT. Its protein product is CASSTAGTGGSEAFF.

On this clone itself: Other nucleotide sequences in the sample specify the same CDR3. The chain combines TRBV4-2 with TRBJ2-3, with 7 bases lining up with TRBD2. The trim removed 0 bases at V and 1 base at J, leaving 4 bases unmatched. From germline, CDR1 is LGHNA and CDR2 YNFKEQ. This CDR3 has 16 residues. The CDR3 loop reads CASSQDGGGGTDTQYF. The CDR3 bases are TGTGCCAGCAGCCAAGACGGGGGAGGGGGCACAGATACGCAGTATTTT.

The rearrangement joins TRBV6-5 to TRBJ2-5; maybe TRBD1 (6 bases). The CDR3 consists of 14 residues. Trimming removed 6 bases at V and 3 bases at J, with 14 bases between. Per germline, CDR1 MNHEY and CDR2 SVGAGI. Written as DNA, the CDR3 is TGTGCCAGCAGGGGACGAGGGGGTAAAGAGACCCAGTACTTC. Its translation is CASRGRGGKETQYF.

Notes on this clone: The sample holds other DNA sequences that translate to the same CDR3. This chain uses TRBV7-6 with TRBJ1-6; D not resolved. V was pared by 1 base and J by 0 bases, with 4 bases between. CDR3 length equals 15 residues. Germline V CDR1 and CDR2: SGHVS, FNYEAQ. The CDR3 DNA reads as TGTGCCAGCAGCTTAGACAGCTCCTATAATTCACCCCTCCACTTT. Translating it yields CASSLDSSYNSPLHF.

The rearrangement links TRBV7-3 to TRBJ2-2; TRBD1 is a possible D gene (5 bases). CDR1 is SGHTA and CDR2 is FQGTGA in the germline V gene. Trimming took off 3 bases at V and 9 bases at J, with 11 bases between the two ends. The CDR3 is made up of 13 amino acids. CDR3: CASSLGPGRELFF. DNA for the CDR3: TGTGCCAGCAGCTTGGGGCCAGGGAGGGAGCTGTTTTTT.